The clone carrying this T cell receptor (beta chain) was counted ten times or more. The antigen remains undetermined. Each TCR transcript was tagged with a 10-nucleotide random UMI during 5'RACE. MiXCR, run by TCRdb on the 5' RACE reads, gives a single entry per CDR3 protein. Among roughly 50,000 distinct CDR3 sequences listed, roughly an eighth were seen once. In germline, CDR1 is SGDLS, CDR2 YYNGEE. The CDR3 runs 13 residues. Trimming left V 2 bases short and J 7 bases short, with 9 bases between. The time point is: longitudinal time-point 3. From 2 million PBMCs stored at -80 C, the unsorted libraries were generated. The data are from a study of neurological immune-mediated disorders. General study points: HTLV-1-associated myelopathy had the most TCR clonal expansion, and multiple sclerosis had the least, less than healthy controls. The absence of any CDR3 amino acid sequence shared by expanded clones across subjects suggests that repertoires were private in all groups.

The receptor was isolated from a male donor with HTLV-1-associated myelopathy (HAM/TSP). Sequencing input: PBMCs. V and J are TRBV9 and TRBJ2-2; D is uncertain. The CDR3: CASSVLLHGELFF. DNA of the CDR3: TGTGCCAGCAGCGTCCTGTTACACGGGGAGCTGTTTTTT.